This T cell receptor (beta chain) was recovered during a study of radiotherapy plus CTLA-4 blockade in lung cancer. Study background: Objective responses occurred in about 18% of patients; about 31% had disease control.

The table came from immunoSEQ multiplex PCR; TCRdb's copy has only in-frame clones and leaves some out. The sample yields tens of thousands of clones, roughly 87% seen once. CDR1 is SGHRS, CDR2 YFSETQ, per germline. Trimming removed 0 bases at V and 1 base at J, with 6 bases between. This CDR3 has 14 amino acids. Sequencing used peripheral blood, obtained from a patient treated with radiotherapy plus ipilimumab. The genes are TRBV5-1 and TRBJ2-3; perhaps TRBD2 as D (6 bases). This TCR was recovered from a human donor with non-small cell lung cancer who had stable disease on radiotherapy plus ipilimumab. CDR3 coding DNA: TGCGCCAGCAGCTTGGTAGCGGGCACAGATACGCAGTATTTT. This gives the protein CASSLVAGTDTQYF. The entire variable domain, with the rest obtained from reference TRBV5-1 and TRBJ2-3, is as follows: KAGVTQTPRYLIKTRGQQVTLSCSPISGHRSVSWYQQTPGQGLQFLFEYFSETQRNKGNFPGRFSGRQFSNSRSEMNVSTLELGDSALYLCASSLVAGTDTQYFGPGTRLTVL.